Below are 17 T cell receptor beta chains sequenced from a single sample in a study of blood T cell repertoires in COVID-19. TCRdb's copy holds only in-frame clones and misses some; the assay was immunoSEQ multiplex PCR. The sample lists tens of thousands of clones, 85% to 90% occurring once. The sequencing input was peripheral blood. These TCRs come from a human donor in a cohort sampled during active COVID-19.

The chain couples TRBV23-1 to TRBJ1-6, with D hard to call. TRBV23-1 is classed as an ORF, of uncertain function. Deletions cut 7 bases from V and 7 bases from J, with 11 bases between. CDR3 length: 13 residues. For the CDR3, the DNA is TGCGCCAGCATAGGAAGAGGAAATTCACCCCTCCACTTT. Residues: CASIGRGNSPLHF.

The chain links TRBV6-4 to TRBJ2-2; 7 bases align to TRBD2. Trimming at V came to 2 bases and at J to 3 bases, leaving 0 bases not matched to a gene. This CDR3 has 14 amino acids. Germline values: CDR1 MRHNA, CDR2 SNTAGT. CDR3 DNA sequence: TGTGCCAGCAGTGACGGGAGGGACACCGGGGAGCTGTTTTTT. Protein: CASSDGRDTGELFF.

The chain recombines TRBV15 with TRBJ2-7; TRBD1 might be the D (6 bases). The length of the CDR3 is 16 residues. CDR1 LNHNV and CDR2 YYDKDF come from the germline V gene (reference sequence). Between the trimmed V and J ends, which lost 5 bases and 7 bases, there was a span of 24 bases. The CDR3 is CATSPHRTARPPEQYF. The CDR3 nucleotides read TGTGCCACCAGCCCGCACAGGACAGCCAGACCCCCAGAGCAGTACTTC.

The chain employs TRBV4-1 and TRBJ2-7; TRBD2 aligns across 7 bases. Germline CDR1 is MGHRA and CDR2 is YSYEKL. The CDR3 spans 15 residues. With V trimmed by 0 bases and J by 3 bases, 5 bases remained unmatched. The CDR3 DNA reads as TGCGCCAGCAGCCAAGAGCCTAGCGGAGACTACGAGCAGTACTTC. Translation: CASSQEPSGDYEQYF.

The chain uses TRBV12-5 and TRBJ2-7, with 7 bases aligning to TRBD2. V shed 5 bases, J shed 5 bases, and the junction held 3 bases outside the gene matches. CDR1 LGHNT and CDR2 FRNRAP come from the germline V gene. The CDR3 covers 12 residues. The chain's CDR3 is CASGPTSDEQYF. The CDR3 nucleotides read TGTGCTAGTGGTCCCACTAGCGACGAGCAGTACTTC.

The V gene is TRBV2, the J gene TRBJ2-2; 7 bases fit TRBD2. The V and J ends lost 8 bases and 1 base, in that order; junction bases with no gene match: 7. CDR1 and CDR2 from the germline V gene are SNHLY and FYNNEI. This CDR3 contains 15 residues. CDR3 nucleotides: TGTGCCAGCCGGGGGAGGGGCAGGAACACCGGGGAGCTGTTTTTT. Translation: CASRGRGRNTGELFF.

CDR3 sequence reads: CASSFAGRSGNTIYF. The CDR3 DNA is TGTGCCAGCAGTTTCGCAGGGCGCTCTGGAAACACCATATATTTT. This rearrangement joins TRBV13 to TRBJ1-3; D is possibly TRBD1 (5 bases). The V end was cut by 6 bases, the J end by 0 bases, with 12 bases between. Germline CDR1 reads PRHDT; CDR2 reads FYEKMQ (reference sequence). CDR3 length: 15 residues.

The chain recombines TRBV28 with TRBJ2-3; 8 nucleotides match TRBD2. The CDR3 contains 18 residues. The germline V gene encodes CDR1 MDHEN and CDR2 SYDVKM. Trimming cost V 5 bases and J 5 bases; bases outside gene matches: 18. CDR3 protein: CASSLTEGRSGNRDTQYF. Written as DNA, the CDR3 is TGTGCCAGCAGTCTCACGGAGGGTCGTAGCGGGAATAGAGATACGCAGTATTTT.

This sequence joins TRBV19 and TRBJ2-3; 8 bases are shared with TRBD2. The CDR3 is 15 amino acids. Germline values: CDR1 LNHDA, CDR2 SQIVND (reference sequence). The trim removed 3 bases at V and 3 bases at J, leaving 5 bases unmatched. As DNA, the CDR3 is TGTGCCAGTAGTATTGCGGGGGGTAGTACAGATACGCAGTATTTT. The encoded protein is CASSIAGGSTDTQYF.

The chain employs TRBV27 and TRBJ1-1; TRBD1 matches 7 bases. The CDR3 has 15 amino acids. CDR1 is MNHEY and CDR2 is SMNVEV in the germline V gene (reference sequence). J lost 2 bases, V lost 6 bases, and 9 bases had no gene match. The CDR3 region is CASSDLQGYNTEAFF. In nucleotides, the CDR3 is TGTGCCAGCAGCGATCTACAGGGGTACAACACTGAAGCTTTCTTT.

The chain has TRBV6-2 or TRBV6-3 and TRBJ2-1; 10 bases are a match to TRBD1. V was clipped by 6 bases and J by 10 bases; unmatched bases: 24. CDR3 size: 19 residues. Germline values: CDR1 MNHEY, CDR2 SVGEGT. The CDR3 bases are TGTGCCAGCAGCCAGGACAGGGGGAAAGCGACCTCATCCCTAGTCGAGCAGTTCTTC. As protein: CASSQDRGKATSSLVEQFF.

V usage is TRBV4-1 and J usage is TRBJ2-7; tentatively, D is TRBD2 (6 bases). The CDR3 extends over 15 amino acids. Germline values: CDR1 MGHRA, CDR2 YSYEKL. Trimming stripped 1 base from V and 3 bases from J, with 13 bases between. CDR3 region: CASSQGTGGYYEQYF. The CDR3 region has the DNA TGCGCCAGCAGCCAAGGCACCGGGGGTTACTACGAGCAGTACTTC.

The chain links TRBV7-9 to TRBJ1-2, with D uncertain. Germline V CDR1 and CDR2: SEHNR, FQNEAQ (reference sequence). The CDR3 sequence is 14 residues long. V lost 4 bases and J 3 bases, leaving 12 bases between the germline ends. The CDR3 region is CASSSGSSDYGYTF. The CDR3 nucleotides are TGTGCCAGCAGCTCTGGCAGTTCCGACTATGGCTACACCTTC.

The chain recombines TRBV5-1 with TRBJ2-7; TRBD1 aligns across 9 bases. With 1 base clipped from V and 4 bases from J, the junction kept 12 bases outside the gene matches. This CDR3 contains 17 residues. Germline CDR1 is SGHRS and CDR2 is YFSETQ. DNA of the CDR3: TGCGCCAGCAGCTTGCTACCGACAGGACAGGGGTTATACGAGCAGTACTTC. Translating it yields CASSLLPTGQGLYEQYF.

CDR3 in DNA: TGTGCCAGCAGCTTGGAAGGGGGTCCAACTAATGAAAAACTGTTTTTT. Translated: CASSLEGGPTNEKLFF. The V gene is TRBV5-8, the J gene TRBJ1-4, with D possibly matching TRBD1 (6 bases). V was trimmed by 0 bases and J by 0 bases, leaving 9 bases between them. Germline CDR1 and CDR2: SGHTS and YDEGEE. The CDR3 sequence is 16 residues long.

V usage is TRBV4-1 and J usage is TRBJ2-2, with no clear D. Trimming shortened V by 4 bases and J by 0 bases, and 3 bases separated the two germline ends. The germline V gene has CDR1 MGHRA and CDR2 YSYEKL. This CDR3 region has 13 residues. The CDR3 DNA reads TGCGCCAGCAGCCCCGCGAACACCGGGGAGCTGTTTTTT. Protein product: CASSPANTGELFF.

The chain recombines TRBV11-2 with TRBJ1-1; 9 bases align to TRBD1. V lost 2 bases and J lost 3; bases outside the gene matches: 1. The V gene's germline CDR1 is SGHAT and CDR2 FQNNGV. The CDR3 covers 14 residues. CDR3 sequence reads: CASSLWTGDTEAFF. Written as DNA, the CDR3 is TGTGCCAGCAGCTTATGGACAGGGGACACTGAAGCTTTCTTT.